This TCR beta chain was obtained from a study of metastatic and nonmetastatic thyroid tumors. In the case of this clone: The junction departs from the called germline gene at one end, perhaps through a read error.

TCRdb re-called the PCR reads through MiXCR. This table holds tens of thousands of clones, about a sixth found once. Thyroid surgery was preceded by no treatment in any patient. This CDR3 is 16 amino acids long. CDR1 and CDR2 from the germline V gene are DFQATT and SNEGSKA (reference sequence). V gene TRBV20-1 combines with J gene TRBJ2-2, with 7 bases lining up with TRBD1. This clonotype was sampled from a female donor with papillary thyroid cancer or a benign thyroid nodule (not recorded which). Some clones in this sample may be carry-over from other donors' samples. Sequencing was carried out using blood. CDR3 region: CSARDRAGGNTVELFF. The CDR3 nucleotides read TGCAGTGCTAGAGATAGGGCAGGGGGTAACACCGTGGAGCTGTTTTTT.